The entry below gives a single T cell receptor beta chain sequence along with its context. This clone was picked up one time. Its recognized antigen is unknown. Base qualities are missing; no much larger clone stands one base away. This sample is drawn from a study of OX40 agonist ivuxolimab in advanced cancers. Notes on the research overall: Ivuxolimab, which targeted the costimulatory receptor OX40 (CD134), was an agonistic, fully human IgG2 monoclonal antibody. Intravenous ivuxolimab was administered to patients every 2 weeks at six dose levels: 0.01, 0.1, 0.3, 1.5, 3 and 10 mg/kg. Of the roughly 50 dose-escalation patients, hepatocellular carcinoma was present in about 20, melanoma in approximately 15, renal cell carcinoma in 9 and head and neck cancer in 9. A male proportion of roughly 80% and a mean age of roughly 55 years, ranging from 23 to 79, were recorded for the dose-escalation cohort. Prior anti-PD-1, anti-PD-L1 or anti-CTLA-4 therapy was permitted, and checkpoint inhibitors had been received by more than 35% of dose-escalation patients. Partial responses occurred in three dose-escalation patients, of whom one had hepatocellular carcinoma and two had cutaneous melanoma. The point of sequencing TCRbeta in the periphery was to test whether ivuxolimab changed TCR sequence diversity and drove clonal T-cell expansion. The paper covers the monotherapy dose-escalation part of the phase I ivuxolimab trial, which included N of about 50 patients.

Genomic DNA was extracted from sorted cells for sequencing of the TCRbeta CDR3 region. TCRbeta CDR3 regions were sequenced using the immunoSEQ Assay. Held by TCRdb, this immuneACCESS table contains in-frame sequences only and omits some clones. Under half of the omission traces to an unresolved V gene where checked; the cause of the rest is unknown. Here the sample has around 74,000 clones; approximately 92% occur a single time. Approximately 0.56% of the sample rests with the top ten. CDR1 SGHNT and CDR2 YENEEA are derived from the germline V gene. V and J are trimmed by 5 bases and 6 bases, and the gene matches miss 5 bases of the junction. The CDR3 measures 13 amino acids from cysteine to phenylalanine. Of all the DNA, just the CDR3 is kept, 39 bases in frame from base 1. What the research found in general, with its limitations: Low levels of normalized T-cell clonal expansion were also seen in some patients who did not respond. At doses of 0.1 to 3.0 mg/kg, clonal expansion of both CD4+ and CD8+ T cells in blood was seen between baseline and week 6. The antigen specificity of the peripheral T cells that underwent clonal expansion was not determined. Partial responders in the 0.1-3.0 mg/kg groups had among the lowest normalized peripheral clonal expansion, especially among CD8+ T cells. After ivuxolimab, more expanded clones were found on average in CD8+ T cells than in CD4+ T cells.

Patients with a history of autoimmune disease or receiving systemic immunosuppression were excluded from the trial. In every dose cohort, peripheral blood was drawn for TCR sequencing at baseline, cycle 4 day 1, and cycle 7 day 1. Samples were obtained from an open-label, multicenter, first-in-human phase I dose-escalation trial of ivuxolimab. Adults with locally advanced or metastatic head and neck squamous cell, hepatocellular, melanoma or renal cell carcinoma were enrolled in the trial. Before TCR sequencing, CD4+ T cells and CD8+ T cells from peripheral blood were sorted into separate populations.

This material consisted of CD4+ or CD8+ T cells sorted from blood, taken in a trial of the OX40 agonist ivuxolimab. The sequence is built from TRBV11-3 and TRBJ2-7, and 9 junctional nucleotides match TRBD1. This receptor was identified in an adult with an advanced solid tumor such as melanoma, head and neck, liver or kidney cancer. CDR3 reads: CASSPRQGVEQYF. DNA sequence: TGTGCCAGCAGCCCCAGACAGGGGGTCGAGCAGTACTTC.